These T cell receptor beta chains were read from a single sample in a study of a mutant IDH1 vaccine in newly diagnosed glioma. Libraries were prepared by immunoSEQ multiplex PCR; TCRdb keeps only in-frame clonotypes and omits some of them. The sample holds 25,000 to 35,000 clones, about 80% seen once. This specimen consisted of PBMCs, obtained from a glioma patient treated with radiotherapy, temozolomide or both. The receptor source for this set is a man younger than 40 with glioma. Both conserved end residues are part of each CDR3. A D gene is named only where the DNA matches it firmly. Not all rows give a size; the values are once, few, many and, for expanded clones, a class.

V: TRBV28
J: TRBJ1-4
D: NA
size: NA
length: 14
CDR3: CASSQGTDNEKLFF
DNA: TGTGCCAGCAGCCAGGGGACGGATAATGAAAAACTGTTTTTT

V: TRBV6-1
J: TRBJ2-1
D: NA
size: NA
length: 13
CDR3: CASSVRIHNEQFF
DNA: TGTGCCAGCAGTGTTCGGATCCACAATGAGCAGTTCTTC

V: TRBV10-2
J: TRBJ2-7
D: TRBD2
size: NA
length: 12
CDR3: CASSLTSTEQYF
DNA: TGCGCCAGCAGTCTGACTAGCACCGAGCAGTACTTC

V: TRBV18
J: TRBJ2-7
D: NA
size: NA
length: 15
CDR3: CASSPGGGWYDEQYF
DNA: TGTGCCAGCTCACCGGGCGGAGGATGGTACGACGAGCAGTACTTC

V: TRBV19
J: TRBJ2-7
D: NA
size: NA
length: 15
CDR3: CASSIDYKAVGEQYF
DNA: TGTGCCAGTAGTATAGATTATAAGGCAGTAGGCGAGCAGTACTTC

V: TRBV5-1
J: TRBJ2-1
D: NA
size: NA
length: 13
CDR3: CASSFTGTNEQFF
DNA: TGCGCCAGCAGCTTCACAGGGACGAATGAGCAGTTCTTC

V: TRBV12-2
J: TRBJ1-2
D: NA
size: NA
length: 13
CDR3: CASRLPSYYGYTF
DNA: TGTGCAAGTCGCTTACCCTCATACTATGGCTACACCTTC

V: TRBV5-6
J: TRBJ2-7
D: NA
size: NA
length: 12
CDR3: CASSLETFEQYF
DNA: TGTGCCAGCAGCCTTGAGACCTTCGAGCAGTACTTC

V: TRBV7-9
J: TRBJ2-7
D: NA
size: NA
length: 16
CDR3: CASSLVSGLGSYEQYF
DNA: TGTGCCAGCAGCTTAGTGTCTGGCCTCGGGTCTTACGAGCAGTACTTC

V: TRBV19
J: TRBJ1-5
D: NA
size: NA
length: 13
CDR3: CASSITAYQPQHF
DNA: TGTGCCAGTAGTATAACGGCATATCAGCCCCAGCATTTT

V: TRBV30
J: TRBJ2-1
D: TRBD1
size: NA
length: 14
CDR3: CAWSEAGGPTRQFF
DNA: TGTGCCTGGAGTGAGGCAGGGGGCCCAACCCGGCAGTTCTTC

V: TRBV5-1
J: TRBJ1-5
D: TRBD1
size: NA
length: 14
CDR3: CASSLGQGGQPQHF
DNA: TGCGCCAGCAGCTTGGGACAGGGGGGTCAGCCCCAGCATTTT

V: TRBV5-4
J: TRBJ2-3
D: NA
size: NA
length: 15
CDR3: CASSLRQGGTDTQYF
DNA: TGTGCCAGCAGCTTGCGGCAGGGAGGCACAGATACGCAGTATTTT

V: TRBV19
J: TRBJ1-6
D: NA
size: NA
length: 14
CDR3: CASSIDRGNSPLHF
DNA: TGTGCCAGTAGTATAGATCGGGGTAATTCACCCCTCCACTTT

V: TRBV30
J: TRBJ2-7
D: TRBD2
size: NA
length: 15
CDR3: CAWSPGTSGVYEQYF
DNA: TGTGCCTGGAGTCCCGGGACTAGCGGAGTCTACGAGCAGTACTTC

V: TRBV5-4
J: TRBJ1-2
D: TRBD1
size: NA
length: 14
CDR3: CASIGGVTGKGYTF
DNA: TGTGCCAGCATCGGGGGGGTGACAGGGAAAGGCTACACCTTC

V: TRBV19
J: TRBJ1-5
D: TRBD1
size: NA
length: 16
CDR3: CASTQRDRGANQPQHF
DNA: TGTGCCAGTACCCAGAGGGACAGGGGGGCCAATCAGCCCCAGCATTTT

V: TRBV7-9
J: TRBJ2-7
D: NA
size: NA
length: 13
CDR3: CASSLGVSYEQYF
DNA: TGTGCCAGCAGCTTAGGAGTGAGTTACGAGCAGTACTTC

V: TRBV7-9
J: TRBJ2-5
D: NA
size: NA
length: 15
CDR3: CASSGGGSRQETQYF
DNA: TGTGCCAGCAGCGGAGGGGGTTCTAGACAAGAGACCCAGTACTTC

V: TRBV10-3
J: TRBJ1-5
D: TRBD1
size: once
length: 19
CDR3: CAISETTGTGVISNQPQHF
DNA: TGTGCCATCAGTGAGACAACCGGGACAGGGGTGATTAGCAATCAGCCCCAGCATTTT

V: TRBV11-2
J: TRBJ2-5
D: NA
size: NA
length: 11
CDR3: CASSFVETQYF
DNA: TGTGCCAGCAGCTTCGTTGAGACCCAGTACTTC

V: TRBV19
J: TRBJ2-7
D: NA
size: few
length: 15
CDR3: CASSKSGTSLYEQYF
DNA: TGTGCCAGTAGTAAATCCGGGACTTCTCTCTACGAGCAGTACTTC

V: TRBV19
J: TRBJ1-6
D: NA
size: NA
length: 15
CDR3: CASSMWGTGNSPLHF
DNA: TGTGCCAGTAGTATGTGGGGGACGGGTAATTCACCCCTCCACTTT

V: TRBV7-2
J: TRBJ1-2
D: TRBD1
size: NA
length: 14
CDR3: CASSLGGQGYGYTF
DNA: TGTGCCAGCAGCTTAGGGGGACAGGGGTATGGCTACACCTTC

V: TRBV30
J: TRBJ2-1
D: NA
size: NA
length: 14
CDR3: CASWLWGTSNEQFF
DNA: TGTGCCTCCTGGCTGTGGGGGACCAGCAATGAGCAGTTCTTC

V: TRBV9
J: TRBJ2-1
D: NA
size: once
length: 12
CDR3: CASSLEGGAQFF
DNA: TGTGCCAGCAGCTTAGAAGGAGGGGCACAGTTCTTC

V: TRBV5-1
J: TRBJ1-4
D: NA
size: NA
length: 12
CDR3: CASSLVGEKLFF
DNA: TGCGCCAGCAGCTTGGTGGGCGAAAAACTGTTTTTT

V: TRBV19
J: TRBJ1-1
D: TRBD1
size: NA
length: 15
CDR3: CASSIEARGDTEAFF
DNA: TGTGCCAGTAGTATAGAGGCCAGGGGGGACACTGAAGCTTTCTTT

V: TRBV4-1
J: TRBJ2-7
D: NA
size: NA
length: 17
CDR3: CASSQEPLGSEVYEQYF
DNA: TGCGCCAGCAGCCAAGAGCCCTTGGGTAGCGAAGTTTACGAGCAGTACTTC

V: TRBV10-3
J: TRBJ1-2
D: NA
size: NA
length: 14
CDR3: CAIRDSRRTYGYTF
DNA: TGTGCCATCAGGGATTCCAGGAGGACCTATGGCTACACTTTC

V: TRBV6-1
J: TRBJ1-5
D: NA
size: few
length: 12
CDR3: CASIGGVQPQHF
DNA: TGTGCCAGCATTGGGGGTGTTCAGCCCCAGCATTTT

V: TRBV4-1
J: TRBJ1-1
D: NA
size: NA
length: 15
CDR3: CASSQDRLSDTEAFF
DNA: TGCGCCAGCAGCCAAGATAGGTTGAGCGACACTGAAGCTTTCTTT

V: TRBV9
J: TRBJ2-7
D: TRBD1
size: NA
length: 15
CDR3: CASSVAGTGTYEQYF
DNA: TGTGCCAGCAGCGTGGCCGGGACAGGGACCTACGAGCAGTACTTC

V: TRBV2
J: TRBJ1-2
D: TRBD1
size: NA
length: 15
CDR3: CASSEPGQGAYGYTF
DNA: TGTGCCAGCAGTGAACCGGGACAGGGAGCCTATGGCTACACCTTC

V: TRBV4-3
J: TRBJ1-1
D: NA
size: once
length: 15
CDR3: CASSQGVNLNTEAFF
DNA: TGCGCCAGCAGCCAAGGGGTAAATCTGAACACTGAAGCTTTCTTT

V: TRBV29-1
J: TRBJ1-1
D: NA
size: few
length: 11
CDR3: CSVGSDGGAFF
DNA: TGCAGCGTTGGGTCCGACGGGGGAGCTTTCTTT

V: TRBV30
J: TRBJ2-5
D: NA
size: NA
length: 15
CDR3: CAWSVRGTSLRTQYF
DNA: TGTGCCTGGAGTGTGCGGGGGACATCACTGCGGACCCAGTACTTC

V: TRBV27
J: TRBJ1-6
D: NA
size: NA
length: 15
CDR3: CASSPPGGLGSPLHF
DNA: TGTGCCAGCAGTCCCCCGGGGGGGTTGGGTTCACCCCTCCACTTT

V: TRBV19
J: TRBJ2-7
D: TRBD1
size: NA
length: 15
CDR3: CASSIGQGAFYEQYF
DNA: TGTGCCAGTAGTATAGGACAGGGGGCTTTCTACGAGCAGTACTTC

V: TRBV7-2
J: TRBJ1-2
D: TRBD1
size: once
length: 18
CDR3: CASSLGPTEGQGAKGYTF
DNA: TGTGCCAGCAGCTTAGGGCCAACTGAGGGACAGGGGGCAAAAGGCTACACCTTC

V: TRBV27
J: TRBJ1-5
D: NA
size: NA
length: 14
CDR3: CASSPSSSNQPQHF
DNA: TGTGCCAGCAGTCCCTCGAGCAGCAATCAGCCCCAGCATTTT

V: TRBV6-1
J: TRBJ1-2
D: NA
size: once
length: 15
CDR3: CASSAGTTTRAGYTF
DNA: TGTGCCAGCAGCGCCGGGACCACGACTCGGGCTGGCTACACCTTC

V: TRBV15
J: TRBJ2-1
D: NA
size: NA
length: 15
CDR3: CATSGARASYNEQFF
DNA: TGTGCCACCAGCGGGGCTCGGGCCTCCTACAATGAGCAGTTCTTC

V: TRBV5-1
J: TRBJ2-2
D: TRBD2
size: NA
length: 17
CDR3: CASSSPPTSGRTGELFF
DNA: TGCGCCAGCAGCTCCCCTCCCACTAGCGGGAGAACCGGGGAGCTGTTTTTT